A single sample is the source of the 29 T cell receptor beta chains below, sequenced in a study of OX40 agonist ivuxolimab in advanced cancers. Profiled with immunoSEQ multiplex PCR; TCRdb holds only in-frame clones, not every one. This sample yields tens of thousands of clones, of which 75% to 90% are seen a single time; 0.76% belongs to the top ten. This specimen consisted of CD4+ or CD8+ T cells sorted from blood, obtained in a trial of the OX40 agonist ivuxolimab. The source is an adult with an advanced solid tumor such as melanoma, head and neck, liver or kidney cancer.

V usage is TRBV11-1 and J usage is TRBJ2-7; D gene uncertain. The CDR3 runs to 13 residues. Trimming shortened V by 1 base and J by 2 bases, and 6 bases separated the two germline ends. The germline V gene encodes CDR1 SGHAT and CDR2 FQDESV (reference sequence). CDR3 region: CASSLDLPYEQYF. CDR3 nucleotide sequence: TGTGCCAGCAGCTTAGACTTACCCTACGAGCAGTACTTC.

The chain is built from TRBV4-2 and TRBJ2-5; D is possibly TRBD1 (6 bases). Trimming took 4 bases from V and 3 from J, leaving 12 bases between them. The CDR3 loop spans 14 amino acids. CDR1 is LGHNA, CDR2 YNFKEQ, per germline. The CDR3 DNA reads as TGTGCCAGCAGCCCCGGGACAAGAAAAGAGACCCAGTACTTC. It codes for CASSPGTRKETQYF.

This sequence joins TRBV7-3 and TRBJ2-3, with a tentative D call TRBD1 (6 bases). Germline loops: CDR1 SGHTA, CDR2 FQGTGA. This CDR3 comprises 15 residues. The V end lost 2 bases, the J end lost 5 bases, and 14 bases lay between the germline ends. The CDR3 is CASSLGTGLIDTQYF. CDR3 nucleotide sequence: TGTGCCAGCAGCTTAGGAACAGGGTTAATAGATACGCAGTATTTT.

J is TRBJ1-6 and V is TRBV7-2; 7 bases map to TRBD1. The length of the CDR3 is 13 residues. The V segment lost 11 bases and the J segment 6 bases; nucleotides outside the gene matches: 7. Germline V gene data show CDR1 as SGHTA and CDR2 as FQGNSA. DNA of the CDR3: TGTGCCGGCTGGGACAGTCTTAATTCACCCCTCCACTTT. It is translated as CAGWDSLNSPLHF.

V gene TRBV28 combines with J gene TRBJ2-1; a weak D match, TRBD2 (6 bases). The germline V gene has CDR1 MDHEN and CDR2 SYDVKM. Trimming took 10 bases from V and 4 from J, leaving 17 bases between them. This CDR3 region has 14 residues. DNA of the CDR3: TGTGCCACCTTCCCTGGGAGGCAATACAATGAGCAGTTCTTC. This gives the protein CATFPGRQYNEQFF.

The rearrangement links TRBV28 to TRBJ2-5; the match to TRBD1 covers 10 bases. With V trimmed by 6 bases and J by 6 bases, 7 bases remained unmatched. This CDR3 is 14 amino acids long. The V gene's germline CDR1 is MDHEN and CDR2 SYDVKM. CDR3: CASRTPGQGKTQYF. The CDR3 nucleotides are TGTGCCAGCAGGACACCGGGACAGGGGAAGACCCAGTACTTC.

The rearrangement links TRBV18 to TRBJ2-5; D gene unclear. This CDR3 is 15 amino acids long. Trimming shortened V by 1 base and J by 5 bases, and 14 bases separated the two germline ends. From germline, CDR1 is KGHSH and CDR2 LQKENI. Here the CDR3 reads CASSPHAGPGETQYF. The CDR3 DNA reads as TGTGCCAGCTCACCACATGCAGGTCCTGGGGAGACCCAGTACTTC.

This clone was recorded a few times. V usage is TRBV28 and J usage is TRBJ2-7, with a possible D match to TRBD2 (5 bases). Germline assignment: CDR1 MDHEN and CDR2 SYDVKM. The CDR3 is made up of 12 amino acids. V was pared by 8 bases and J by 5 bases, with 13 bases between. CDR3 residues: CASGEGVHEQYF. The CDR3 DNA reads as TGTGCCAGCGGAGAGGGCGTCCACGAGCAGTACTTC.

The chain links TRBV2 to TRBJ1-2; no reliable D call. Germline values: CDR1 SNHLY, CDR2 FYNNEI. V was cut by 6 bases and J by 5 bases, with 13 bases left in between. The length of the CDR3 is 13 residues. CDR3 bases: TGTGCCAGCAGGGACGACGCGGGGTATGGCTACACCTTC. As protein: CASRDDAGYGYTF. Together with reference TRBV2 and TRBJ1-2, the CDR3 gives the full variable domain: EPEVTQTPSHQVTQMGQEVILRCVPISNHLYFYWYRQILGQKVEFLVSFYNNEISEKSEIFDDQFSVERPDGSNFTLKIRSTKLEDSAMYFCASRDDAGYGYTFGSGTRLTVV.

The gene calls are TRBV28 and TRBJ1-1; possibly TRBD1 for D (5 bases). This CDR3 has 13 amino acids. V lost 9 bases, J lost 1 base, and 12 bases lay in between. Germline-derived CDR1 and CDR2 are MDHEN and SYDVKM. CDR3 in amino acids: CASQLDRNTEAFF. DNA for the CDR3: TGTGCCAGTCAATTAGACAGGAACACTGAAGCTTTCTTT. Combining the CDR3 with reference TRBV28 and TRBJ1-1 gives the whole variable domain DVKVTQSSRYLVKRTGEKVFLECVQDMDHENMFWYRQDPGLGLRLIYFSYDVKMKEKGDIPEGYSVSREKKERFSLILESASTNQTSMYLCASQLDRNTEAFFGQGTRLTVV.

The chain links TRBV4-3 to TRBJ2-3; no definite D call. This CDR3 is 16 amino acids long. The V gene lost 0 bases and the J gene lost 2 bases, with 12 bases spanning the gap. The V gene's germline CDR1 is LGHNA and CDR2 YSLEER. The CDR3 reads CASSQDVRGYTDTQYF. The CDR3 DNA follows: TGCGCCAGCAGCCAAGATGTACGTGGTTACACAGATACGCAGTATTTT.

The chain combines TRBV7-6 with TRBJ1-5; 9 bases are a match to TRBD1. The length of the CDR3 is 17 residues. V trimming: 1 base; J trimming: 6 bases; junction bases outside the gene matches: 10. Germline CDR1 is SGHVS and CDR2 is FNYEAQ. Written as DNA, the CDR3 is TGTGCCAGCAGCTTAGGACAGGGGGAATTTCCCCCTCAGCCCCAGCATTTT. This gives the protein CASSLGQGEFPPQPQHF.

The chain's CDR3 is CASNQDPFSTTQYF. In nucleotides, the CDR3 is TGTGCCAGCAATCAGGACCCTTTTTCAACTACGCAGTATTTT. The genes are TRBV6-1 and TRBJ2-3; unclear D gene. V was clipped by 7 bases and J by 8 bases, with 19 bases between them. The germline V gene has CDR1 MNHNS and CDR2 SASEGT. The CDR3 contains 14 residues.

This clone was detected once. Within the sample, other DNA sequences also encode this same CDR3. This chain joins TRBV7-3 and TRBJ2-1; TRBD2 agrees at 9 bases. CDR3 length: 15 residues. Trimming at V came to 5 bases and at J to 5 bases, leaving 7 bases not matched to a gene. The germline V gene encodes CDR1 SGHTA and CDR2 FQGTGA. The CDR3, as DNA: TGTGCCAGCAGCCCGCGAGCGGGGGGAAACAATGAGCAGTTCTTC. This gives the protein CASSPRAGGNNEQFF.

V and J are TRBV7-3 and TRBJ2-1; 8 nucleotides match TRBD2. The CDR3 is 17 amino acids. V dropped 2 bases and J dropped 6; count of bases not matched to a gene: 12. CDR1 SGHTA and CDR2 FQGTGA come from the germline V gene. Here the CDR3 reads CASSLHLSRTSLNEQFF. The CDR3 region has the DNA TGTGCCAGCAGCTTACACCTCAGCAGGACTAGCCTCAATGAGCAGTTCTTC.

In DNA, the CDR3 is TGTGCCAGCAGCTCCCGCCTAGACAGGCTCGTAAGCTCCTACGAGCAGTACTTC. It specifies CASSSRLDRLVSSYEQYF. The chain has TRBV7-6 and TRBJ2-7; tentative D call: TRBD1 (6 bases). The CDR3 is 18 amino acids. CDR1 is SGHVS and CDR2 is FNYEAQ in the germline V gene. V lost 4 bases and J lost 0, with 22 bases in between.

A few counts support this clone. This sequence joins TRBV20-1 and TRBJ2-3, with D uncertain. Trimming stripped 3 bases from V and 8 bases from J, with 9 bases between. Germline lookup yields CDR1 DFQATT and CDR2 SNEGSKA (reference sequence). The CDR3 sequence is 11 residues long. The CDR3 spells CSASADGTQYF. The CDR3 DNA reads as TGCAGTGCTAGCGCCGACGGTACGCAGTATTTT.

The chain combines TRBV28 with TRBJ1-4; D may be TRBD1 (6 bases). Trimming shortened V by 4 bases and J by 6 bases, and 12 bases separated the two germline ends. Germline CDR1 is MDHEN and CDR2 is SYDVKM. The CDR3 sequence is 14 residues long. The CDR3 nucleotides read TGTGCCAGCAGTTACAGGGAAAGGGATGAAAAACTGTTTTTT. Residues: CASSYRERDEKLFF.

The chain couples TRBV19 to TRBJ1-3; D unclear. The CDR3 contains 16 residues. V lost 1 base, J lost 2 bases, and 12 bases lay in between. Germline V CDR1 and CDR2: LNHDA, SQIVND (reference sequence). The CDR3 here is CASSIVGGRPGNTIYF. The CDR3, as DNA: TGTGCCAGTAGTATAGTTGGCGGCCGACCTGGAAACACCATATATTTT.

This sequence joins TRBV7-6 and TRBJ2-1; no firm D call. The germline V gene encodes CDR1 SGHVS and CDR2 FNYEAQ. V dropped 0 bases and J dropped 6 bases, with 6 bases sitting between them. This CDR3 has 13 amino acids. The CDR3 spells CASSLALFNEQFF. CDR3 DNA: TGTGCCAGCAGCTTAGCTCTTTTCAATGAGCAGTTCTTC. Complete variable domain (other parts from reference TRBV7-6 and TRBJ2-1): GAGVSQSPRYKVTKRGQDVALRCDPISGHVSLYWYRQALGQGPEFLTYFNYEAQQDKSGLPNDRFSAERPEGSISTLTIQRTEQRDSAMYRCASSLALFNEQFFGPGTRLTVL.

This rearrangement joins TRBV7-3 to TRBJ2-7; D is possibly TRBD2 (6 bases). The germline gives CDR1 SGHTA, CDR2 FQGTGA. The CDR3 consists of 15 residues. V was cut by 2 bases and J by 6 bases, with 17 bases left in between. The CDR3 DNA reads as TGTGCCAGCAGCTTAGAGTCCGGGAGAGAAGGCGAGCAGTACTTC. Its protein product is CASSLESGREGEQYF. The full variable domain, completed using reference TRBV7-3 and TRBJ2-7, is GAGVSQTPSNKVTEKGKYVELRCDPISGHTALYWYRQSLGQGPEFLIYFQGTGAADDSGLPNDRFFAVRPEGSVSTLKIQRTERGDSAVYLCASSLESGREGEQYFGPGTRLTVT.

The rearrangement uses TRBV14 and TRBJ2-1; D unresolved. V lost 0 bases to trimming and J lost 0 bases, with 12 bases between them. The CDR3 is 17 residues long. Germline CDR1 is SGHDN and CDR2 is FVKESK. The CDR3 DNA reads as TGTGCCAGCAGCCAAGATCAAGTAACAAGCTCCTACAATGAGCAGTTCTTC. As protein: CASSQDQVTSSYNEQFF.

In this sample, this clone turned up once. V and J are TRBV5-6 and TRBJ2-5, with a possible D match to TRBD2 (6 bases). Per germline, CDR1 SGHDT and CDR2 YYEEEE. Trimming removed 5 bases from V and 5 bases from J, with 10 bases in between. The CDR3 contains 12 residues. In DNA form, the CDR3 reads TGTGCCAGCAGTCGGGACTCCGAGACCCAGTACTTC. It encodes CASSRDSETQYF.

The V call is TRBV25-1, the J call TRBJ2-7; D possibly corresponds to TRBD1 (5 bases). The V and J ends lost 7 bases and 1 base respectively, with 8 bases between them. CDR3 length: 12 residues. Germline V lookup: CDR1 MGHDK, CDR2 SYGVNS. The CDR3 DNA reads as TGTGCCAGCACTAGGGGTTCCTACGAGCAGTACTTC. Translated, it gives CASTRGSYEQYF.

The rearrangement links TRBV9 to TRBJ2-1; D is uncertain. The CDR3 has 13 amino acids. V lost 0 bases to trimming and J lost 9 bases, with 10 bases between them. Germline V lookup: CDR1 SGDLS, CDR2 YYNGEE. CDR3 nucleotide sequence: TGTGCCAGCAGCGTAGCTGATCAATCTGAGCAGTTCTTC. Translated, it gives CASSVADQSEQFF.

The chain carries TRBV28 and TRBJ1-2, with TRBD1 as a possible D gene (5 bases). The germline V and J ends were trimmed by 3 bases and 4 bases, with 21 bases remaining between them. Germline assignment: CDR1 MDHEN and CDR2 SYDVKM. The CDR3 covers 17 residues. CDR3 sequence: CASSFPGTGESSYGYTF. The CDR3 coding sequence is TGTGCCAGCAGTTTCCCTGGGACCGGGGAGTCGAGCTATGGCTACACCTTC.

About this clone itself: Different DNA sequences within this sample yield the same CDR3. The chain carries TRBV19 and TRBJ2-6; D is undetermined. Germline V gives CDR1 LNHDA, CDR2 SQIVND (reference sequence). This CDR3 has 15 residues. With 7 bases removed from V and 0 bases from J, the gap between germline ends came to 10 bases. CDR3 region: CASTRSSSGANVLTF. In nucleotides, the CDR3 is TGTGCCAGTACACGCAGTTCCTCTGGGGCCAACGTCCTGACTTTC. Combining the CDR3 with reference TRBV19 and TRBJ2-6 gives the whole variable domain DGGITQSPKYLFRKEGQNVTLSCEQNLNHDAMYWYRQDPGQGLRLIYYSQIVNDFQKGDIAEGYSVSREKKESFPLTVTSAQKNPTAFYLCASTRSSSGANVLTFGAGSRLTVL.

The chain carries TRBV29-1 and TRBJ2-1, with 10 bases matching TRBD2. Germline V gives CDR1 SQVTM, CDR2 ANQGSEA. CDR3 length: 14 amino acids. CDR3 residues: CSGTGTSAHNEQFF. Written as DNA, the CDR3 is TGCAGTGGGACGGGGACTAGCGCCCACAATGAGCAGTTCTTC.

The sample holds one count of this clone. The chain carries TRBV9 and TRBJ2-2; no clear D gene. V shed 4 bases and J shed 5 bases, with 12 bases lying between them. CDR3 length: 14 amino acids. Germline CDR1 is SGDLS and CDR2 is YYNGEE. The CDR3 sequence is CASSTIPETGELFF. In DNA, the CDR3 is TGTGCCAGCAGCACAATCCCGGAGACCGGGGAGCTGTTTTTT.